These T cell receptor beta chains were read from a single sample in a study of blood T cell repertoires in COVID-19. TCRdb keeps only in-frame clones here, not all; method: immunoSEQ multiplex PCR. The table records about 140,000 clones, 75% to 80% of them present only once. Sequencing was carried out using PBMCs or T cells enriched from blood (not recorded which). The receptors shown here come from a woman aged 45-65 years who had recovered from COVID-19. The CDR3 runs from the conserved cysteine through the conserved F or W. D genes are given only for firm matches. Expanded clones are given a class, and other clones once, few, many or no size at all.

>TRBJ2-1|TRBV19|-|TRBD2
TGTGCCAGTAGTCCGTCAGCGGGGGGGGACAATGAGCAGTTCTTC
CASSPSAGGDNEQFF
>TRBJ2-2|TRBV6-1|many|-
TGTGCCAGCAGTGAGTATCGTGACACCGGGGAGCTGTTTTTT
CASSEYRDTGELFF
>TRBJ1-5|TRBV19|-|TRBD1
TGTGCCAGTAGTCCACGAGGGGGCGGTCAGCCCCAGCATTTT
CASSPRGGGQPQHF
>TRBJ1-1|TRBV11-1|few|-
TGTGCCAGCAGCTTACAGGGTTGGGACACTGAAGCTTTCTTT
CASSLQGWDTEAFF
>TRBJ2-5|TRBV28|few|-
TGTGCCAGCAGTTTCCCTAGCAGTCTACAAGAGACCCAGTACTTC
CASSFPSSLQETQYF
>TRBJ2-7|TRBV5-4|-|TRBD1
TGTGCCAGCAGCTCTCCCGGGACAGTCATTAGCGAGCAGTACTTC
CASSSPGTVISEQYF
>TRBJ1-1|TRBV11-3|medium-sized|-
TGTGCCAGCAGAATGAGGGGGACTGAAGCTTTCTTT
CASRMRGTEAFF
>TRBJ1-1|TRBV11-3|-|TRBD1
TGTGCCAGCAGCCTGCAGGGGGACACTGAAGCTTTCTTT
CASSLQGDTEAFF
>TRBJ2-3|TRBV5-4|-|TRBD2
TGTGCCAGCAGCTTGTCTCTAGCGGGCACAGATACGCAGTATTTT
CASSLSLAGTDTQYF
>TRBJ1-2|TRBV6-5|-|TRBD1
TGTGCCAGCAGTCCCTCGGGACAGCCTGGCTACACCTTC
CASSPSGQPGYTF
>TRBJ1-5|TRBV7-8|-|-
TGTGCCAGCAGCTTAGCGCGCGACAACCTTTATAGCAATCAGCCCCAGCATTTT
CASSLARDNLYSNQPQHF